The 8 T cell receptor beta chains listed next were all sequenced from one sample in a study of T-cell reconstitution after alpha-beta-depleted transplantation in children (dated by TCRdb to the mid-2010s). Explained via the paper, the treatment or condition label denotes: allogeneic hematopoietic cell transplantation with graft depleted of TCRalphabeta T cells and CD19 B cells. The protocol used for the library was PCR. The reads were generated on an Illumina HiSeq 2500. TCR libraries were prepared with molecular barcoding, using unique molecular identifiers to normalize TCRbeta repertoire quantification. The raw public reads went through TCRdb reprocessing: fastp at Q25, MiXCR clone calling, in-frame beta chains kept. Each CDR3 protein gets just one entry, which takes the most common genes and DNA from the rows behind it. This sample has about 580,000 distinct CDR3 sequences in its table, and more than 20% of those were observed once. Clones ranked in the top ten supply 35% to 40% of the sample.

The sequenced sample was PBMCs, obtained before TCRalphabeta/CD19-depleted stem cell transplant. These receptors came from a boy under three years old with Wiskott-Aldrich syndrome, due to receive a stem cell transplant.

This rearrangement joins TRBV5-1 to TRBJ2-4, with D perhaps assigned TRBD1 or TRBD2 (5 bases each). CDR1 and CDR2 (germline): SGHRS, YFSETQ. V was pared by 4 bases and J by 3 bases, with 11 bases between. The CDR3 runs 14 residues. The CDR3 loop is CASSPSGSKNIQYF. CDR3 in DNA: TGCGCCAGCAGCCCGTCAGGGAGCAAAAACATTCAGTACTTC.

In this sample, this clonotype turned up once. The junction does not match germline at one end; this may be a read error. This chain joins TRBV3-1 and TRBJ2-1, with unresolved D. The CDR3 is 15 amino acids. Germline V CDR1 and CDR2: LGHDT, YNNKEL (reference sequence). CDR3 nucleotides: TGTGCCAGCGGCCAAGTCGTAAGCTCCTACAATGAGCAGTTCTTC. Amino acids: CASGQVVSSYNEQFF.

The chain uses TRBV4-1 and TRBJ2-4; 15 bases fit TRBD2. CDR3 length equals 17 residues. The trim removed 2 bases at V and 6 bases at J, leaving 5 bases unmatched. The germline CDR1 and CDR2 sequences are MGHRA and YSYEKL. This CDR3 reads CASSQPGLAGGGNIQYF. The CDR3 coding sequence is TGCGCCAGCAGCCAACCGGGACTAGCGGGAGGAGGAAACATTCAGTACTTC.

The chain combines TRBV6-1 with TRBJ2-1, with unresolved D. CDR1 and CDR2 from the germline V gene are MNHNS and SASEGT. Trimming took 4 bases from V and 6 from J, leaving 13 bases between them. There are 14 residues in the CDR3. The CDR3 DNA sequence: TGTGCCAGCAGTGTGTACAATAGAGTCAATGAGCAGTTCTTC. This codes for CASSVYNRVNEQFF.

CDR3 loop: CASSLVGGSRPGELFF. Here the CDR3 DNA reads TGTGCCAGCAGCTTGGTTGGCGGCAGCCGGCCCGGGGAGCTGTTTTTT. The chain is built from TRBV5-6 and TRBJ2-2; D not certain. V lost 0 bases to trimming and J lost 6 bases, with 15 bases between them. The CDR3 covers 16 residues. CDR1 and CDR2 (germline): SGHDT, YYEEEE.

This sequence joins TRBV6-2 or TRBV6-3 and TRBJ2-7; 11 bases agree with TRBD2. Germline assignment: CDR1 MNHEY and CDR2 SVGEGT. The CDR3 extends over 17 amino acids. V dropped 5 bases and J dropped 0; count of bases not matched to a gene: 9. The CDR3 nucleotides are TGTGCCAGCAGTACGGGGACTAGCGGACGTTTCTCCTACGAGCAGTACTTC. Amino acids: CASSTGTSGRFSYEQYF.

There are a few counts of this clonotype. The chain is built from TRBV4-2 and TRBJ2-5, with 14 bases identical to TRBD2. V lost 5 bases to trimming and J lost 4 bases; unmatched junction nucleotides: 3. Germline CDR1 reads LGHNA; CDR2 reads YNFKEQ. The CDR3 consists of 15 residues. The CDR3 coding sequence is TGTGCCAGCAGCACGGGACTAGCGGGAGCAGAGACCCAGTACTTC. Encoded protein: CASSTGLAGAETQYF.

CDR3 DNA: TGTGCCAGCTCACCCCTGACAGTGACTCAAGAGACCCAGTACTTC. It translates to CASSPLTVTQETQYF. The rearrangement uses TRBV18 and TRBJ2-5, with a tentative D call TRBD1 (5 bases). This CDR3 has 15 residues. Germline loops: CDR1 KGHSH, CDR2 LQKENI. V was pared by 3 bases and J by 2 bases, with 13 bases between.